This T cell receptor (beta chain) was identified during a study of blood T cells in healthy people across ages. Trimming took 8 bases from V and 10 from J; bases not matched to a gene: 2. The CDR3 sequence is 11 residues long. The germline V gene encodes CDR1 MGHDK and CDR2 SYGVNS. Whole-study results and caveats: Relative to aged donors, long-lived donors carried more naive CD4+ cells and displayed higher diversity.

Remarks on this clonotype: What it recognizes is unknown.

Together with a sample-barcoded 5' primer, a J-beta primer mix was included in a second PCR lasting about 6 to 12 cycles. MiXCR, run by TCRdb on the 5' RACE reads, gives a single entry per CDR3 protein. The table shows 750,000 or so distinct CDR3 sequences, with about 25% occurring only once. There were at least 5.5 micrograms of total RNA extracted from every sample. A further study also used this sample, focusing on T cells of mothers and their children. That work states: The sample comes from fewer than ten healthy Caucasian donors: mothers and children. Mothers yielded over 8 million CDR3 reads, children about 3 million each.

The chain is built from TRBV25-1 and TRBJ1-4; 9 positions match TRBD1. Sequencing used blood. The sequence derives from a boy aged 5-17 years in good health. CDR3 nucleotide sequence: TGTGCCAGCGACAGGGGGGGAAAACTGTTTTTT. Its translation: CASDRGGKLFF.